Listed here are 21 T cell receptor beta chains from one sample, sequenced in a study of PD-L1 blockade in urothelial cancer. Clones were sequenced by immunoSEQ multiplex PCR, and TCRdb holds only the in-frame ones, with some missing. The sample shows 50,000 or so clones, just over 85% of them seen only once. Indicated time point: pretreatment peripheral blood. The sample here was PBMCs, taken around atezolizumab (anti-PD-L1) treatment. These receptors originate from a man aged 55-75 years with urothelial cancer.

The gene calls are TRBV7-2 and TRBJ2-7, with D unresolved. V gave up 4 bases and J gave up 1 base, with 11 bases separating them. The CDR3 has 14 residues. Germline CDR1 SGHTA, CDR2 FQGNSA. This CDR3 reads CASSSMAFSYEQYF. CDR3 in DNA: TGTGCCAGCAGCTCAATGGCTTTTTCCTACGAGCAGTACTTC.

This rearrangement joins TRBV7-6 to TRBJ2-7; TRBD1 matches 9 bases. The CDR3 length is 16 residues. The trim removed 5 bases at V and 6 bases at J, leaving 14 bases unmatched. CDR1 is SGHVS and CDR2 is FNYEAQ in the germline V gene. The CDR3: CASSPLPGQGRSEQYF. CDR3 bases: TGTGCCAGCAGCCCCCTCCCGGGACAGGGTAGGAGCGAGCAGTACTTC.

This clone was counted a single time. V usage is TRBV29-1 and J usage is TRBJ1-2, with D tentatively TRBD1 (5 bases). CDR1 is SQVTM, CDR2 ANQGSEA, per germline. The CDR3 runs 12 residues. V was cut by 7 bases and J by 8 bases, with 17 bases left in between. The CDR3 region is CSALGPVGGYTF. For the CDR3, the DNA is TGCAGCGCCCTGGGGCCCGTCGGGGGCTACACCTTC. Using reference TRBV29-1 and TRBJ1-2 for the parts outside the CDR3, the full variable domain is SAVISQKPSRDICQRGTSLTIQCQVDSQVTMMFWYRQQPGQSLTLIATANQGSEATYESGFVIDKFPISRPNLTFSTLTVSNMSPEDSSIYLCSALGPVGGYTFGSGTRLTVV.

The chain is built from TRBV6-5 and TRBJ1-1; unclear D gene. In germline, CDR1 is MNHEY, CDR2 SVGAGI. The CDR3 contains 11 residues. V lost 8 bases, J lost 7 bases, and 11 bases lay in between. In nucleotides, the CDR3 is TGTGCCAGCGTCCGAGGGATTGAAGCTTTCTTT. Translation: CASVRGIEAFF.

This clone was found a few times. The chain recombines TRBV15 with TRBJ1-1, with D hard to call. Germline V gene sequence: CDR1 LNHNV, CDR2 YYDKDF (reference sequence). The CDR3 has 13 amino acids. V shed 3 bases and J shed 6 bases, with 11 bases lying between them. DNA for the CDR3: TGTGCCACCAGCAGTGAAGGGAGGGCTGAAGCTTTCTTT. This gives the protein CATSSEGRAEAFF.

The chain has TRBV5-6 and TRBJ1-2, with D perhaps TRBD1 (6 bases). This CDR3 spans 13 amino acids. Germline V gene sequence: CDR1 SGHDT, CDR2 YYEEEE. Trimming pared 4 bases from V and 4 bases from J, leaving 11 bases between. CDR3 protein: CASSPGVGYGYTF. The CDR3 coding sequence is TGTGCCAGCAGCCCAGGGGTTGGCTATGGCTACACCTTC.

The chain joins TRBV2 to TRBJ2-1, with 9 bases lining up with TRBD1. There are 15 residues in the CDR3. Trimming took 6 bases from V and 7 from J; bases not matched to a gene: 10. CDR1 SNHLY and CDR2 FYNNEI come from the germline V gene. CDR3 in DNA: TGTGCCAGCAGCCCATACAGGGGGCTAAGGAATGAGCAGTTCTTC. Translated: CASSPYRGLRNEQFF.

The CDR3 region is CASSPGTGDGNSPLHF. The CDR3 DNA reads as TGTGCCAGCAGCCCCGGGACAGGGGATGGGAATTCACCCCTCCACTTT. The chain carries TRBV7-2 and TRBJ1-6; 10 bases align to TRBD1. The CDR3 spans 16 residues. Trimming took 5 bases from V and 7 from J; bases not matched to a gene: 8. Germline-derived CDR1 and CDR2 are SGHTA and FQGNSA.

The chain has TRBV19 and TRBJ2-1; D unresolved. The CDR3 sequence is 15 residues long. Germline CDR1 reads LNHDA; CDR2 reads SQIVND (reference sequence). Trimming cost V 5 bases and J 6 bases, with 17 bases left between them. The CDR3 bases are TGTGCCAGTAGTCCCCACACCACCGGGTTCAATGAGCAGTTCTTC. This sequence encodes CASSPHTTGFNEQFF.

V gene TRBV6-4 combines with J gene TRBJ2-2; 11 bases are shared with TRBD2. The trim removed 3 bases at V and 5 bases at J, leaving 2 bases unmatched. The CDR3 has 15 amino acids. Germline CDR1 is MRHNA and CDR2 is SNTAGT. The CDR3 protein is CASSELAGGTGELFF. CDR3 nucleotides: TGTGCCAGCAGTGAGCTAGCGGGAGGAACCGGGGAGCTGTTTTTT.

This CDR3 is CASSLVQVSSYEQYF. CDR3 bases: TGTGCCAGCAGCTTAGTGCAGGTTAGCTCCTACGAGCAGTACTTC. The V gene is TRBV7-9, the J gene TRBJ2-7; D gene ambiguous. Germline CDR1 is SEHNR and CDR2 is FQNEAQ (reference sequence). Trimming cost V 1 base and J 0 bases, with 10 bases left between them. This CDR3 has 15 amino acids.

This chain joins TRBV27 and TRBJ2-1; 13 bases are a match to TRBD2. Germline V gene lookup returns CDR1 MNHEY and CDR2 SMNVEV (reference sequence). With V trimmed by 3 bases and J by 0 bases, 11 bases remained unmatched. The CDR3 spans 20 residues. CDR3 nucleotides: TGTGCCAGCAGTTTTCGCGGACTAGCGGGGGCCTCGAGCTCCTACAATGAGCAGTTCTTC. It encodes CASSFRGLAGASSSYNEQFF.

The chain employs TRBV7-9 and TRBJ1-4; 8 bases align to TRBD1. CDR3 length: 15 amino acids. J gave up 6 bases and V 5 bases, and 8 bases lay outside the gene matches. The germline V gene has CDR1 SEHNR and CDR2 FQNEAQ (reference sequence). CDR3 region: CASSPHRGGDEKLFF. The CDR3 nucleotides are TGTGCCAGCAGCCCGCACAGGGGGGGCGATGAAAAACTGTTTTTT.

The chain has TRBV5-6 and TRBJ2-6; 9 nucleotides agree with TRBD1. The CDR3 totals 18 residues. CDR1 is SGHDT, CDR2 YYEEEE, per germline. After removal of 3 bases from V and 4 bases from J, the junction contained 11 bases not matched to a gene. CDR3 DNA: TGTGCCAGCAGCTCAACATCCGGGACAGGGACCGGGGCCAACGTCCTGACTTTC. Its protein is CASSSTSGTGTGANVLTF.

This chain uses TRBV5-1 with TRBJ2-1, with TRBD2 matching 15 bases. The germline V gene has CDR1 SGHRS and CDR2 YFSETQ. There are 17 residues in the CDR3. V lost 3 bases, J lost 6 bases, and 7 bases stayed unmatched. Here the CDR3 reads CASSSGLAGGPGNEQFF. For the CDR3, the DNA is TGCGCCAGCAGCTCAGGACTAGCGGGGGGGCCAGGCAATGAGCAGTTCTTC.

This chain uses TRBV2 with TRBJ2-1; 10 bases agree with TRBD2. V was pared by 4 bases and J by 8 bases, with 23 bases of the junction left unmatched. The CDR3 has 20 amino acids. Germline CDR1 SNHLY, CDR2 FYNNEI. The CDR3 region is CASSVPSRGSGGAGVHEQFF. CDR3 nucleotides: TGTGCCAGCAGTGTCCCCTCAAGGGGCAGCGGGGGGGCCGGGGTACATGAGCAGTTCTTC. The full variable domain, completed using reference TRBV2 and TRBJ2-1, is EPEVTQTPSHQVTQMGQEVILRCVPISNHLYFYWYRQILGQKVEFLVSFYNNEISEKSEIFDDQFSVERPDGSNFTLKIRSTKLEDSAMYFCASSVPSRGSGGAGVHEQFFGPGTRLTVL.

V gene TRBV19 combines with J gene TRBJ2-5, with TRBD1 identical over 8 bases. CDR3 length equals 14 residues. Germline V lookup: CDR1 LNHDA, CDR2 SQIVND (reference sequence). V trimming: 7 bases; J trimming: 7 bases; junction bases outside the gene matches: 11. As DNA, the CDR3 is TGTGCCAGTACCCTACAGGGGGACGGAGGGACCCAGTACTTC. Translation: CASTLQGDGGTQYF.

This clone appeared a single time. J is TRBJ2-5 and V is TRBV30, with no clear D. Germline CDR1 GTSNPN, CDR2 SVGIG (reference sequence). The CDR3 extends over 13 amino acids. V dropped 1 base and J dropped 2 bases, with 8 bases sitting between them. The CDR3 spells CAWSGAIQETQYF. In nucleotides, the CDR3 is TGTGCCTGGAGTGGGGCGATTCAAGAGACCCAGTACTTC.

The genes are TRBV11-1 and TRBJ2-2; TRBD1 matches at 9 bases. Trimming at V came to 4 bases and at J to 2 bases, leaving 8 bases not matched to a gene. From germline, CDR1 is SGHAT and CDR2 FQDESV (reference sequence). The CDR3 has 17 residues. CDR3 sequence: CASSSPPGQGNTGELFF. In DNA form, the CDR3 reads TGTGCCAGCAGCTCCCCCCCGGGACAGGGAAACACCGGGGAGCTGTTTTTT.

V gene TRBV6-4 combines with J gene TRBJ1-2; D unresolved. CDR3 length: 14 residues. V was clipped by 5 bases and J by 7 bases, with 17 bases between them. Germline loops: CDR1 MRHNA, CDR2 SNTAGT. CDR3 residues: CASSFDGSLGGYTF. In DNA form, the CDR3 reads TGTGCCAGCAGTTTTGACGGGAGCCTGGGTGGCTACACCTTC.

The chain is built from TRBV28 and TRBJ2-7; TRBD1 is a possible D gene (6 bases). Germline V lookup: CDR1 MDHEN, CDR2 SYDVKM. Trimming took off 4 bases at V and 0 bases at J, with 16 bases between the two ends. The CDR3 sequence is 16 residues long. The CDR3, as DNA: TGTGCCAGCAGTTCGGATAGAACAGGGTTCTCCTACGAGCAGTACTTC. This gives the protein CASSSDRTGFSYEQYF.